Listed here is a single T cell receptor (beta chain). Other DNA sequences in this sample translate to the same CDR3. Trimming took off 3 bases at V and 1 base at J, with 7 bases between the two ends. This CDR3 has 13 amino acids. These data belong to a study of control samples from healthy donors and cancer patients. Libraries were prepared by immunoSEQ multiplex PCR; TCRdb keeps only in-frame clonotypes and omits some of them. The repertoire holds some 120,000 clones, with over 75% as singletons. V gene TRBV12-3 or TRBV12-4 combines with J gene TRBJ2-7, with D unclear. This receptor was obtained from a man aged 45-65 years in good health. The sequenced sample consisted of blood. The CDR3 nucleotides are TGTGCCAGCAGTTTGGGCCAGTCCTACGAGCAGTACTTC. It codes for CASSLGQSYEQYF.